This TCR beta chain was identified in a study of tumor and adjacent non-tumor tissue in lung cancer. For the study at large: Histology: about a dozen adenocarcinoma, a couple of squamous cell carcinoma, 1 small cell lung cancer. Regarding the study as a whole: TCR diversity was significantly greater in tumor than normal lung tissue.

TCRbeta libraries were built with three rounds of nested PCR, modified from ARM-PCR. MiXCR, run by TCRdb on the multiplex PCR reads, gives a single entry per CDR3 protein. The sample yields approximately 79,000 distinct CDR3 sequences, more than 60% seen once. This sample's RNA came from whole unsorted tissue. Chemotherapy-naive patients with new lung cancer underwent thoracic surgery in China, August–late 2014. By proportion, this clonotype is medium-sized. Its antigen is not identified. Deletions cut 0 bases from V and 2 bases from J, with 14 bases between. There are 16 residues in the CDR3. Per germline, CDR1 MNHEY and CDR2 SVGAGI.

The clonotype originates from a man between 65 and 80 years old with non-small cell lung cancer. The sequenced sample was lung tumor tissue. J is TRBJ2-7 and V is TRBV6-5; D call uncertain. CDR3 DNA: TGTGCCAGCAGTTACTCGGCAGCTGGACCGACCTACGAGCAGTACTTC. It yields the protein CASSYSAAGPTYEQYF.